Below are 23 T cell receptor beta chains sequenced from a single sample in a study of T-cell reconstitution after alpha-beta-depleted transplantation in children. The TCRbeta library was prepared with unique molecular identifiers. TCRdb called the PCR reads again in MiXCR, with one record for every CDR3 protein. The table lists about 1,000,000 distinct CDR3 sequences, roughly 29% of them singletons, with 28% in the top ten. The specimen comprised PBMCs, mostly from graft donor cells, sampled 360 days after TCRalphabeta/CD19-depleted stem cell transplant. These receptors all come from a boy in the first two years of life who had a stem cell transplant for SCID, so the T cells may come from the graft donor.

This clonotype was seen many times. The CDR3 reads CASSLVQESDTQYF. DNA of the CDR3: TGTGCCAGCAGCTTGGTTCAGGAGTCAGATACGCAGTATTTT. V usage is TRBV5-5 and J usage is TRBJ2-3; no firm D call. There are 14 residues in the CDR3. Germline CDR1 reads SGHKS; CDR2 reads YYEKEE (reference sequence). V was cut by 0 bases and J by 4 bases, with 9 bases left in between.

This rearrangement joins TRBV7-9 to TRBJ2-2; D is unresolved. CDR1 is SEHNR and CDR2 is FQNEAQ in the germline V gene (reference sequence). The CDR3 totals 16 residues. V was pared by 1 base and J by 0 bases, with 9 bases between. CDR3 coding DNA: TGTGCCAGCAGCTTAGTGATGGGCCCGAACACCGGGGAGCTGTTTTTT. Its protein product is CASSLVMGPNTGELFF.

The table lists this clonotype with a few counts. The V call is TRBV12-3 or TRBV12-4, the J call TRBJ2-7; D is unresolved. Trimming removed 4 bases at V and 2 bases at J, with 12 bases between. The CDR3 extends over 14 amino acids. The CDR3 reads CASSSRAGPYEQYF. The CDR3 DNA sequence: TGTGCCAGCAGTTCTAGGGCAGGCCCCTACGAGCAGTACTTC.

This clonotype was seen more than once but under ten times. In DNA form, the CDR3 reads TGCGCCAGCAGCCAAGATTCTATTAATTGGCGGGGGGATGCCTACGAGCAGTACTTC. This codes for CASSQDSINWRGDAYEQYF. This chain connects TRBV4-1 to TRBJ2-7, with 8 nucleotides matching TRBD2. With V trimmed by 0 bases and J by 2 bases, 15 bases remained unmatched. Germline values: CDR1 MGHRA, CDR2 YSYEKL. The CDR3 contains 19 residues.

This chain uses TRBV29-1 with TRBJ1-5; TRBD1 matches 9 bases. This CDR3 comprises 13 residues. Germline V gene sequence: CDR1 SQVTM, CDR2 ANQGSEA. V trimming: 5 bases; J trimming: 11 bases; junction bases outside the gene matches: 10. The CDR3 bases are TGCAGCGTTCTCCGGACAGGGGATCGGGCCCAGCATTTT. This translates into CSVLRTGDRAQHF.

The count of this clonotype is one. This chain connects TRBV5-1 to TRBJ2-5; D possibly uses TRBD1 or TRBD2 (5 bases each). V lost 2 bases, J lost 4 bases, and 12 bases lay in between. From germline, CDR1 is SGHRS and CDR2 YFSETQ. This CDR3 region has 14 residues. This chain's CDR3 is CASSFGDGVETQYF. CDR3 in DNA: TGCGCCAGCAGCTTTGGGGACGGCGTAGAGACCCAGTACTTC. Using reference TRBV5-1 and TRBJ2-5 for the parts outside the CDR3, the full variable domain is KAGVTQTPRYLIKTRGQQVTLSCSPISGHRSVSWYQQTPGQGLQFLFEYFSETQRNKGNFPGRFSGRQFSNSRSEMNVSTLELGDSALYLCASSFGDGVETQYFGPGTRLLVL.

The chain is built from TRBV2 and TRBJ2-5; D perhaps matches TRBD1 (6 bases). CDR1 is SNHLY, CDR2 FYNNEI, per germline. V lost 5 bases, J lost 2 bases, and 15 bases lay in between. CDR3 length equals 15 residues. The CDR3 DNA reads TGTGCCAGCAGTCTCGACAGGACCCCACAAGAGACCCAGTACTTC. Encoded protein: CASSLDRTPQETQYF. Full variable domain (missing parts from reference TRBV2 and TRBJ2-5): EPEVTQTPSHQVTQMGQEVILRCVPISNHLYFYWYRQILGQKVEFLVSFYNNEISEKSEIFDDQFSVERPDGSNFTLKIRSTKLEDSAMYFCASSLDRTPQETQYFGPGTRLLVL.

This clonotype was found a few times. The chain recombines TRBV5-5 with TRBJ2-7, with D uncertain. Germline V gives CDR1 SGHKS, CDR2 YYEKEE (reference sequence). The V gene lost 3 bases and the J gene lost 2 bases, with 12 bases spanning the gap. The CDR3 has 14 amino acids. CDR3 sequence: CASSSEDGPYEQYF. The CDR3 coding sequence is TGTGCCAGCAGCTCCGAGGACGGACCCTACGAGCAGTACTTC. The full variable domain, rest sourced from reference TRBV5-5 and TRBJ2-7, is DAGVTQSPTHLIKTRGQQVTLRCSPISGHKSVSWYQQVLGQGPQFIFQYYEKEERGRGNFPDRFSARQFPNYSSELNVNALLLGDSALYLCASSSEDGPYEQYFGPGTRLTVT.

The chain recombines TRBV7-9 with TRBJ1-1; D may be TRBD1 (5 bases). CDR1 is SEHNR and CDR2 is FQNEAQ in the germline V gene (reference sequence). CDR3 length: 15 amino acids. V lost 5 bases to trimming and J lost 1 base, with 14 bases between them. This CDR3 reads CASSALPRGNTEAFF. In DNA, the CDR3 is TGTGCCAGCAGCGCCCTTCCGAGGGGGAACACTGAAGCTTTCTTT.

The gene calls are TRBV18 and TRBJ1-1; 7 bases are shared with TRBD1. Germline V CDR1 and CDR2: KGHSH, LQKENI. V was pared by 7 bases and J by 4 bases, with 6 bases of the junction left unmatched. CDR3 length: 13 amino acids. CDR3 protein: CASCDRAGTEAFF. DNA of the CDR3: TGTGCCAGCTGCGACAGGGCTGGCACTGAAGCTTTCTTT.

The chain couples TRBV7-8 to TRBJ2-3; D tentatively reads TRBD1 or TRBD2 (5 bases each). CDR3 length: 13 residues. V lost 6 bases and J lost 7, with 14 bases in between. Germline CDR1 reads SGHVS; CDR2 reads FQNEAQ. The CDR3 loop reads CASRPGTANTQYF. DNA of the CDR3: TGTGCCAGCAGACCAGGGACCGCGAATACGCAGTATTTT.

This clonotype appeared many times. The chain uses TRBV5-5 and TRBJ2-1; possibly TRBD2 for D (6 bases). Germline V gene sequence: CDR1 SGHKS, CDR2 YYEKEE (reference sequence). The CDR3 runs to 15 residues. The V end was cut by 5 bases, the J end by 15 bases, with 27 bases between. The CDR3 region is CASRPGRDRNSFPFF. The DNA of the CDR3 is TGTGCCAGCAGACCAGGGCGGGATAGGAACTCCTTCCCGTTCTTC. The full variable domain, rest sourced from reference TRBV5-5 and TRBJ2-1, is DAGVTQSPTHLIKTRGQQVTLRCSPISGHKSVSWYQQVLGQGPQFIFQYYEKEERGRGNFPDRFSARQFPNYSSELNVNALLLGDSALYLCASRPGRDRNSFPFFGPGTRLTVL.

The V gene is TRBV7-2, the J gene TRBJ2-5; the match to TRBD1 covers 11 bases. The CDR3 totals 15 residues. Germline V gene sequence: CDR1 SGHTA, CDR2 FQGNSA. The V gene end was trimmed by 6 bases and the J gene end by 5 bases; junction bases not matched to a gene: 8. The CDR3, as DNA: TGTGCCAGCAGTTATAGGACAGGGGGCTTGGAGACCCAGTACTTC. It specifies CASSYRTGGLETQYF.

The chain uses TRBV19 and TRBJ2-7; no definite D call. V lost 6 bases, J lost 0 bases, and 12 bases lay in between. Germline CDR1 reads LNHDA; CDR2 reads SQIVND (reference sequence). The CDR3 is 14 residues long. The DNA for the CDR3 is TGTGCCAGTAGCACGGACCACAGCTCCTACGAGCAGTACTTC. Amino acids: CASSTDHSSYEQYF.

This clonotype has a handful of counts. V is TRBV4-2 and J is TRBJ1-1; D not resolved. The CDR3 is 15 amino acids. Germline CDR1 LGHNA, CDR2 YNFKEQ. Trimming removed 0 bases at V and 5 bases at J, with 13 bases between. CDR3 coding DNA: TGTGCCAGCAGCCAAGACGTCTCGGGCCTTACTGAAGCTTTCTTT. Encoded protein: CASSQDVSGLTEAFF.

A few counts support this clonotype. The V call is TRBV5-4, the J call TRBJ2-7; D is unresolved. CDR1 is SGHNT, CDR2 YYREEE, per germline (reference sequence). V shed 5 bases and J shed 2 bases, with 14 bases lying between them. There are 14 residues in the CDR3. DNA of the CDR3: TGTGCCAGCAGTCCGGGTTTAGGCCCCTACGAGCAGTACTTC. It codes for CASSPGLGPYEQYF. Filled out from reference TRBV5-4 and TRBJ2-7, the complete variable domain reads ETGVTQSPTHLIKTRGQQVTLRCSSQSGHNTVSWYQQALGQGPQFIFQYYREEENGRGNFPPRFSGLQFPNYSSELNVNALELDDSALYLCASSPGLGPYEQYFGPGTRLTVT.

The chain links TRBV27 to TRBJ1-5, with 7 bases lining up with TRBD1. Germline CDR1 reads MNHEY; CDR2 reads SMNVEV (reference sequence). CDR3 length: 16 residues. V trimming: 2 bases; J trimming: 6 bases; junction bases outside the gene matches: 10. CDR3 amino acids: CASSLGPGRGLQPQHF. DNA for the CDR3: TGTGCCAGCAGTTTAGGTCCCGGGAGGGGGCTTCAGCCCCAGCATTTT.

The sample holds a few counts of this clonotype. V usage is TRBV30 and J usage is TRBJ2-3, with D perhaps matching TRBD2 (6 bases). V lost 4 bases to trimming and J lost 0 bases, with 11 bases between them. This CDR3 has 14 residues. Germline V gene lookup returns CDR1 GTSNPN and CDR2 SVGIG (reference sequence). The chain's CDR3 is CAWNREPSTDTQYF. CDR3 in DNA: TGTGCCTGGAATCGGGAGCCGAGCACAGATACGCAGTATTTT. The full variable domain, rest sourced from reference TRBV30 and TRBJ2-3, is SQTIHQWPATLVQPVGSPLSLECTVEGTSNPNLYWYRQAAGRGLQLLFYSVGIGQISSEVPQNLSASRPQDRQFILSSKKLLLSDSGFYLCAWNREPSTDTQYFGPGTRLTVL.

V is TRBV4-1 and J is TRBJ1-6; D is possibly TRBD1 (5 bases). The germline V and J ends were trimmed by 1 base and 9 bases, with 19 bases remaining between them. Germline CDR1 is MGHRA and CDR2 is YSYEKL. The CDR3 has 17 amino acids. Here the CDR3 DNA reads TGCGCCAGCAGCCAAGTGTTTCGAGAAGCTGGGGGTTCACCCCTCCACTTT. Translation gives CASSQVFREAGGSPLHF.

The chain joins TRBV5-1 to TRBJ2-4, with D unresolved. The CDR3 spans 16 residues. The germline V gene has CDR1 SGHRS and CDR2 YFSETQ. Between the trimmed V and J ends, which lost 1 base and 3 bases, there was a span of 14 bases. CDR3 residues: CASSLLGSGGKNIQYF. The DNA for the CDR3 is TGCGCCAGCAGCTTGTTGGGTTCCGGTGGCAAAAACATTCAGTACTTC.

The chain employs TRBV4-3 and TRBJ2-1; D is perhaps TRBD2 (6 bases). The CDR3 runs to 18 residues. The germline V and J ends were trimmed by 3 bases and 0 bases, with 18 bases remaining between them. Germline V lookup: CDR1 LGHNA, CDR2 YSLEER. As DNA, the CDR3 is TGCGCCAGCAGCCATGATATGGACTACCCGAGCTCCTACAATGAGCAGTTCTTC. This encodes CASSHDMDYPSSYNEQFF.

J is TRBJ2-5 and V is TRBV3-1, with TRBD1 as a possible D gene (6 bases). Deletions cut 4 bases from V and 2 bases from J, with 14 bases between. In germline, CDR1 is LGHDT, CDR2 YNNKEL (reference sequence). This CDR3 has 15 amino acids. Here the CDR3 reads CASSPREGVQETQYF. The CDR3 region has the DNA TGTGCCAGCAGCCCCCGAGAGGGGGTTCAAGAGACCCAGTACTTC.

The genes are TRBV7-6 and TRBJ2-7; D perhaps matches TRBD1 (5 bases). V lost 1 base to trimming and J lost 2 bases, with 12 bases between them. The CDR3 loop spans 15 amino acids. Germline CDR1 reads SGHVS; CDR2 reads FNYEAQ. CDR3 region: CASSLGQIPPYEQYF. CDR3 coding DNA: TGTGCCAGCAGCTTAGGACAGATTCCCCCCTACGAGCAGTACTTC.